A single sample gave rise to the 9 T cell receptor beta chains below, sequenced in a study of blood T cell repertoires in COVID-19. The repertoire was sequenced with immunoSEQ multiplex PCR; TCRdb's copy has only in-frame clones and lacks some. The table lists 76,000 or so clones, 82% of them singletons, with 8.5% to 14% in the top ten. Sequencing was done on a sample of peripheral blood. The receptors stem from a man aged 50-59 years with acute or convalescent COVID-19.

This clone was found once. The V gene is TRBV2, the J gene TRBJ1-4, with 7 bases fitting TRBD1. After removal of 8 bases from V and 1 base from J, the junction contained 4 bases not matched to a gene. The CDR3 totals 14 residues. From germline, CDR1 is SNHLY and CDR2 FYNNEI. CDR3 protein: CASRRDRTNEKLFF. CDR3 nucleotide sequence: TGTGCCAGCCGCAGGGACAGAACTAATGAAAAACTGTTTTTT. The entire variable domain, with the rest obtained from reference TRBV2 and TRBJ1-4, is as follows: EPEVTQTPSHQVTQMGQEVILRCVPISNHLYFYWYRQILGQKVEFLVSFYNNEISEKSEIFDDQFSVERPDGSNFTLKIRSTKLEDSAMYFCASRRDRTNEKLFFGSGTQLSVL.

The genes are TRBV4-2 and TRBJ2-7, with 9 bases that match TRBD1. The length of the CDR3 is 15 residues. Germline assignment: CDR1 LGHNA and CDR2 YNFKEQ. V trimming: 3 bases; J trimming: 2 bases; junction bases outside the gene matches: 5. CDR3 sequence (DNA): TGTGCCAGCAGCCATGAACAGGGGGCGACCTACGAGCAGTACTTC. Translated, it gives CASSHEQGATYEQYF.

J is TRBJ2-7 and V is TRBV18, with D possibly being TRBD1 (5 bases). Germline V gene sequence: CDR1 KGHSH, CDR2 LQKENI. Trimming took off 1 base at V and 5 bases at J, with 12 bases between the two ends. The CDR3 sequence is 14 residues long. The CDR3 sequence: CASSPRKGMDEQYF. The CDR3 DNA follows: TGTGCCAGCTCACCACGGAAGGGGATGGACGAGCAGTACTTC. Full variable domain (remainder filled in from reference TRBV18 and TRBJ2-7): NAGVMQNPRHLVRRRGQEARLRCSPMKGHSHVYWYRQLPEEGLKFMVYLQKENIIDESGMPKERFSAEFPKEGPSILRIQQVVRGDSAAYFCASSPRKGMDEQYFGPGTRLTVT.

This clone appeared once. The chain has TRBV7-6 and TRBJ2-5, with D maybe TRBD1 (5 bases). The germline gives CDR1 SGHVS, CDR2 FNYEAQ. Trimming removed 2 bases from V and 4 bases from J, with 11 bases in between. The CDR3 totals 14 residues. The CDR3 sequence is CASSLLGPGETQYF. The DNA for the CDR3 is TGTGCCAGCAGCTTACTGGGGCCGGGAGAGACCCAGTACTTC.

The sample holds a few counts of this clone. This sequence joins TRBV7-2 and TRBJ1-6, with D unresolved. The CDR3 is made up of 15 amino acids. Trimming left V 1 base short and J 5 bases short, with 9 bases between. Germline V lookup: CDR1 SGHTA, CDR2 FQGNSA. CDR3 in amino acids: CASSLGADHNSPLHF. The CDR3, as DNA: TGTGCCAGCAGCTTAGGGGCCGACCATAATTCACCCCTCCACTTT.

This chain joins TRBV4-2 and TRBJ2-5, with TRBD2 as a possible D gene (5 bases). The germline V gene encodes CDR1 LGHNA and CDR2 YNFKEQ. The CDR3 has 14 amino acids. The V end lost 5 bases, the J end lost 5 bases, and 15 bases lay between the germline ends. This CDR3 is CASSLGSGEETQYF. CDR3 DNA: TGTGCCAGCAGCTTGGGATCCGGGGAGGAGACCCAGTACTTC.

CDR3: CASTTSGRTDTQYF. Here the CDR3 DNA reads TGTGCCAGCACCACTTCCGGGAGAACAGATACGCAGTATTTT. This chain connects TRBV7-8 to TRBJ2-3; possible D gene TRBD2, 6 bases. This CDR3 spans 14 amino acids. Germline V lookup: CDR1 SGHVS, CDR2 FQNEAQ. Trimming pared 7 bases from V and 3 bases from J, leaving 14 bases between.

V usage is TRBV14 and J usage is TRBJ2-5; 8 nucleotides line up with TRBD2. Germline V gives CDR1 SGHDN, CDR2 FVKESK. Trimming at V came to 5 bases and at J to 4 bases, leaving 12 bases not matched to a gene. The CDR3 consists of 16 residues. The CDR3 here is CASSSAGLAGRETQYF. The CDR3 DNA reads TGTGCCAGCAGCTCCGCAGGGTTAGCGGGAAGAGAGACCCAGTACTTC.

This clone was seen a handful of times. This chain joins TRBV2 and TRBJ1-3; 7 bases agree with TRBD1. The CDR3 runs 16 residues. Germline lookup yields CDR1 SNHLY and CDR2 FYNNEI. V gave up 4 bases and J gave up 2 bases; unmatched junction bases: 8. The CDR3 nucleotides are TGTGCCAGCAGTGCCCGGACAGGATTAACTGGAAACACCATATATTTT. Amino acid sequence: CASSARTGLTGNTIYF.